The entry below gives a single T cell receptor (beta chain) sequence along with its context. These data are taken from a study of T cell changes during pregnancy in multiple sclerosis. Germline CDR1 MNHEY, CDR2 SVGAGI. There are 15 residues in the CDR3. Trimming took 4 bases from V and 4 from J; bases not matched to a gene: 8. Produced via immunoSEQ multiplex PCR; TCRdb's table is partial and in-frame only. The data hold 65,000 to 85,000 clones, with 94% observed a single time. The receptor was isolated from a female donor with multiple sclerosis, enrolled in a pregnancy study. The specimen was CD4+ T cells from peripheral blood mononuclear cells, collected after pregnancy. The V call is TRBV6-5, the J call TRBJ2-7; 9 bases fit TRBD1. The CDR3 sequence is CASSSIQGAPYEQYF. In nucleotides, the CDR3 is TGTGCCAGCAGTTCTATACAGGGGGCGCCTTACGAGCAGTACTTC.